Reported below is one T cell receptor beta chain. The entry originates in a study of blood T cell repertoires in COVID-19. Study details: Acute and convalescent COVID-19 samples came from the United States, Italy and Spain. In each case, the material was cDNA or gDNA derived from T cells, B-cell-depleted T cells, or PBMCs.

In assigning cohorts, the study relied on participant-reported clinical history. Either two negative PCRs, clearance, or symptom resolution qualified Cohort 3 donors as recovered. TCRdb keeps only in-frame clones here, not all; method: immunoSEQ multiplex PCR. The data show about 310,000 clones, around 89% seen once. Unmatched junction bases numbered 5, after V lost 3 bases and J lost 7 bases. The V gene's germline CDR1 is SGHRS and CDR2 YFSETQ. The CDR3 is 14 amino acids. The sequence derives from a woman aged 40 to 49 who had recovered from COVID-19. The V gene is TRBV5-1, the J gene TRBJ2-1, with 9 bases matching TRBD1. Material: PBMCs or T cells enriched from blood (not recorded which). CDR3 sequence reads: CASSSGQGNNEQFF. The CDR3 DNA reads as TGCGCCAGCAGCTCGGGACAGGGTAATAATGAGCAGTTCTTC.